This T cell receptor beta chain was captured in a study of blood T cell repertoires in COVID-19. Study context: Material from acute and convalescent COVID-19 was sourced from the United States, Italy and Spain.

The CDR3 extends over 13 amino acids. CDR1 and CDR2 (germline): LNHDA, SQIVND (reference sequence). With 5 bases removed from V and 5 bases from J, the gap between germline ends came to 10 bases. Some clones are missing from TCRdb's copy, which holds only in-frame ones; the method was immunoSEQ multiplex PCR. Here the sample spans 150,000 or so clones, roughly four fifths being singletons. Material: peripheral blood. The chain combines TRBV19 with TRBJ1-3; D not resolved. This receptor was obtained from a middle-aged man who had recovered from COVID-19. CDR3 protein: CASSLGLRNTIYF. In DNA, the CDR3 is TGTGCCAGTAGTTTGGGCCTGAGAAACACCATATATTTT.